These 5 T cell receptor beta chains were all obtained from the same sample, sequenced in a study of human T cells and chemical hapten exposure. The time point: patch test 2, 6 weeks after DPC sensitization. The sample's treatment: therapeutic diphenylcyclopropenone sensitization with weekly scalp DPC. TCRdb reprocessed the RACE reads with MiXCR, giving one entry per CDR3 protein. The sample lists over 40,000 distinct CDR3 sequences, approximately 3.5% occurring once. The specimen was whole blood, collected in connection with sensitization to the hapten diphenylcyclopropenone (DPC). Source of these receptors: a man aged 35-49 years with alopecia areata. Some clones in this sample may be carry-over from other donors' samples.

This clonotype was counted once. A much larger clone differs by one base, so this may be a read error. The rearrangement joins TRBV20-1 to TRBJ2-2, with TRBD1 matching over 8 bases. This CDR3 spans 14 amino acids. The germline CDR1 and CDR2 sequences are DFQATT and SNEGSKA (reference sequence). CDR3 protein: CSASRTGYTGDLFF. The CDR3 nucleotides are TGCAGTGCTAGTAGGACAGGGTACACCGGGGATCTGTTTTTT.

The sample holds many counts of this clonotype. The rearrangement uses TRBV15 and TRBJ2-1; 13 nucleotides agree with TRBD2. Trimming cost V 1 base and J 8 bases; bases outside gene matches: 2. This CDR3 region has 15 residues. The germline V gene encodes CDR1 LNHNV and CDR2 YYDKDF (reference sequence). CDR3 in DNA: TGTGCCACCAGCAGAGGGACTAGCGGGAGTGATGAGCAGTTCTTC. Protein sequence: CATSRGTSGSDEQFF.

The table lists this clonotype with many counts. This rearrangement joins TRBV28 to TRBJ2-7; TRBD1 aligns across 7 bases. This CDR3 has 17 residues. Per the germline V gene, CDR1 is MDHEN and CDR2 is SYDVKM. Trimming at V came to 5 bases and at J to 7 bases, leaving 20 bases not matched to a gene. The DNA for the CDR3 is TGTGCCAGCAGTCCCTCCCTAGGGGGCCCGACTACGAGGGAGCAGTACTTC. It is translated as CASSPSLGGPTTREQYF. Looking up the rest from reference TRBV28 and TRBJ2-7 gives the full variable domain: DVKVTQSSRYLVKRTGEKVFLECVQDMDHENMFWYRQDPGLGLRLIYFSYDVKMKEKGDIPEGYSVSREKKERFSLILESASTNQTSMYLCASSPSLGGPTTREQYFGPGTRLTVT.

This clonotype has a count of ten or more. The chain employs TRBV7-9 and TRBJ1-2, with D possibly being TRBD1 (5 bases). From germline, CDR1 is SEHNR and CDR2 FQNEAQ (reference sequence). This CDR3 has 12 amino acids. V gave up 4 bases and J gave up 7 bases, with 10 bases separating them. This chain's CDR3 is CASSSSQGGYTF. In nucleotides, the CDR3 is TGTGCCAGCAGCTCATCCCAGGGTGGCTACACCTTC.

This clonotype showed up many times. The V call is TRBV5-1, the J call TRBJ1-1; the match to TRBD1 covers 10 bases. Germline assignment: CDR1 SGHRS and CDR2 YFSETQ. This CDR3 is built from 13 residues. Losses at the gene ends were 5 bases for V and 4 bases for J; bases not matched to a gene: 2. DNA for the CDR3: TGCGCCAGCAGACGGACAGGGGGCACTGAAGCTTTCTTT. Its translation: CASRRTGGTEAFF.